This paragraph reports one TCR beta chain. The sample is drawn from a study of T cells in Graves' hyperthyroidism and ophthalmopathy. Amplified TCR beta CDR3 regions derived from RNA transcripts. The primer set for the first-round RT-PCR of the TCR CDR3 was HTBI. TCRdb passed the multiplex PCR reads through MiXCR, listing each CDR3 protein once. The sample lists hundreds of thousands of distinct CDR3 sequences, around 19% occurring once. The specimen sequenced was blood. The clonotype comes from a woman between 45 and 60 years old with Graves' hyperthyroidism that later progressed to Graves' ophthalmopathy.

This CDR3 reads CASSPDLAKNIQYF. The CDR3 DNA sequence: TGCGCCAGCAGCCCTGATTTAGCCAAAAACATTCAGTACTTC. The J gene is TRBJ2-4, the V gene TRBV5-1, with D unclear. The V end was cut by 4 bases, the J end by 0 bases, with 8 bases between. The CDR3 loop spans 14 amino acids. Germline-derived CDR1 and CDR2 are SGHRS and YFSETQ.